A single sample is the source of the 8 T cell receptor beta chains below, sequenced in a study of cytomegalovirus exposure and HLA in healthy donors. Researchers ran the PCR with 60 Vbeta and 13 Jbeta primers. The data were produced by immunoSEQ multiplex PCR, yet TCRdb's version contains in-frame clones alone and is incomplete. The data show under 200,000 clones, roughly 83% seen once. The sample comprised PBMCs. These receptors were obtained from a woman aged 50 to 65 in good health and CMV-seronegative.

V is TRBV11-2 and J is TRBJ2-1, with D possibly matching TRBD2 (6 bases). Per the germline V gene, CDR1 is SGHAT and CDR2 is FQNNGV. The CDR3 is 16 residues long. With 5 bases removed from V and 7 bases from J, the gap between germline ends came to 21 bases. CDR3 region: CASSLRVAVGVNEQFF. The CDR3 nucleotides are TGTGCCAGCAGCCTCCGGGTAGCGGTAGGCGTGAATGAGCAGTTCTTC.

This rearrangement joins TRBV15 to TRBJ1-4; D possibly corresponds to TRBD1 (5 bases). Trimming took 3 bases from V and 6 from J, leaving 20 bases between them. This CDR3 is 17 amino acids long. Germline CDR1 is LNHNV and CDR2 is YYDKDF (reference sequence). The CDR3 DNA reads as TGTGCCACCAGCAGTGTAATAAGCAGGGATCCCTATGAAAAACTGTTTTTT. This codes for CATSSVISRDPYEKLFF.

The chain employs TRBV19 and TRBJ1-1, with D uncertain. V gave up 6 bases and J gave up 6 bases, with 11 bases separating them. Germline loops: CDR1 LNHDA, CDR2 SQIVND (reference sequence). This CDR3 has 12 residues. The CDR3 sequence: CASSPQYAEAFF. The CDR3, as DNA: TGTGCCAGTAGCCCACAGTACGCTGAAGCTTTCTTT.

The V and J genes are TRBV28 and TRBJ1-5; D possibly corresponds to TRBD1 (6 bases). The CDR3 covers 16 residues. The germline V gene has CDR1 MDHEN and CDR2 SYDVKM. V lost 2 bases, J lost 3 bases, and 14 bases lay in between. The CDR3 here is CASSLRGRGTNQPQHF. In nucleotides, the CDR3 is TGTGCCAGCAGTTTAAGGGGCAGGGGAACCAATCAGCCCCAGCATTTT.

The chain recombines TRBV9 with TRBJ1-1; 8 bases are a match to TRBD1. This CDR3 comprises 17 residues. The ends lost 0 bases at V and 0 bases at J; junction bases unmatched: 7. Per germline, CDR1 SGDLS and CDR2 YYNGEE. The CDR3 loop is CASSVGAGGVMNTEAFF. In DNA, the CDR3 is TGTGCCAGCAGCGTAGGCGCAGGGGGCGTTATGAACACTGAAGCTTTCTTT.

The V call is TRBV5-1, the J call TRBJ2-2; TRBD2 agrees at 11 bases. The CDR3 consists of 14 residues. Germline assignment: CDR1 SGHRS and CDR2 YFSETQ. The junction had 2 bases not matched to a gene; V was cut back by 6 bases and J by 4 bases. CDR3 region: CASNSGRGTGELFF. CDR3 DNA sequence: TGCGCCAGCAATAGCGGGAGGGGCACCGGGGAGCTGTTTTTT.

V usage is TRBV6-5 and J usage is TRBJ1-2; no reliable D call. This CDR3 has 16 residues. V lost 4 bases and J 1 base, leaving 16 bases between the germline ends. CDR1 is MNHEY, CDR2 SVGAGI, per germline. CDR3 nucleotides: TGTGCCAGCAGTTTGGATGGGAGGGTATTTAACTATGGCTACACCTTC. Amino acids: CASSLDGRVFNYGYTF.

This chain connects TRBV4-1 to TRBJ1-1; D may be TRBD1 (5 bases). V lost 7 bases, J lost 0 bases, and 30 bases lay in between. CDR3 length: 20 amino acids. The germline V gene encodes CDR1 MGHRA and CDR2 YSYEKL. The CDR3 coding sequence is TGCGCCAGCAAGCCCGGCACTCAGGAGCTGGGGCGGTGGATGAACACTGAAGCTTTCTTT. Protein sequence: CASKPGTQELGRWMNTEAFF.